The T cell receptor (beta chain) under discussion was sequenced for a study of a mutant IDH1 vaccine in newly diagnosed glioma. The assay was immunoSEQ multiplex PCR, and TCRdb's table has in-frame clones only and misses some. The data show 25,000 to 35,000 clones, 80% seen once. The time point is: week 23, last vaccination. Doses consisted of 300 ug of mutant IDH1 20-mer peptide each, paired with topical imiquimod. This clone was recorded only once. Its target is not known. V lost 6 bases, J lost 7 bases, and 6 bases stayed unmatched. CDR1 and CDR2 (germline): MNHNS, SASEGT. There are 13 residues in the CDR3.

The material sequenced was PBMCs, taken from a glioma patient whose treatment included an IDH1 peptide vaccine. The chain uses TRBV6-1 and TRBJ1-5; TRBD1 matches at 7 bases. The receptor was derived from a woman younger than 35 with glioma. The CDR3 loop is CASRGQGDQPQHF. The CDR3 coding sequence is TGTGCCAGCAGAGGGCAGGGGGACCAGCCCCAGCATTTT.